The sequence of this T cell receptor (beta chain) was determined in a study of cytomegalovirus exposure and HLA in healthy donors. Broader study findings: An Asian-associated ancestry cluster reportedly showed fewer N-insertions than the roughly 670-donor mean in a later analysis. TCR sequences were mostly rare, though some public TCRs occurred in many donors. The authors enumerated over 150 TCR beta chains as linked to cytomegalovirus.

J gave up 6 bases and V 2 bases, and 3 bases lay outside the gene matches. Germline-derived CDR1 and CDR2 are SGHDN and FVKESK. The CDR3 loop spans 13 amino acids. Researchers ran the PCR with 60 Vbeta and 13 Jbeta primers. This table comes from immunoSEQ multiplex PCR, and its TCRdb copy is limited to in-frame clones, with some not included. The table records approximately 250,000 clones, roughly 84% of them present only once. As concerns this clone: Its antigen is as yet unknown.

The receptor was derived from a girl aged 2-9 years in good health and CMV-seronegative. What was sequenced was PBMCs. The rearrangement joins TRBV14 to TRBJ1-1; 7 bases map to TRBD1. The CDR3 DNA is TGTGCCAGCAGCCAAACCAGGGGGGCTGAAGCTTTCTTT. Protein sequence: CASSQTRGAEAFF.